These 27 T cell receptor beta chains originate from one sample sequenced in a study of shared clonotypes between healthy human individuals. CD45RO-negative, CCR7-positively selected cells formed the naive CD8 fraction, excluding terminally differentiated effector memory CD45RA+ cells. Repertoires were generated with immunoSEQ multiplex PCR, while TCRdb's copy carries only in-frame clones and drops some. The sample consists of roughly 2.1 million clones, around 93% of them appearing once. Sequencing was carried out using naive CD8+ T cells from PBMCs. Receptors originate from a man aged 18 to 35 in good health. Some clones in this sample may be carry-over from other donors' samples.

The V call is TRBV9, the J call TRBJ2-5; D gene uncertain. The germline CDR1 and CDR2 sequences are SGDLS and YYNGEE. Trimming cost V 3 bases and J 0 bases, with 6 bases left between them. The CDR3 covers 13 residues. The CDR3 DNA follows: TGTGCCAGCAGCGCCGGCTACCAAGAGACCCAGTACTTC. This translates into CASSAGYQETQYF. Variable domain in full (rest from reference TRBV9 and TRBJ2-5): DSGVTQTPKHLITATGQRVTLRCSPRSGDLSVYWYQQSLDQGLQFLIQYYNGEERAKGNILERFSAQQFPDLHSELNLSSLELGDSALYFCASSAGYQETQYFGPGTRLLVL.

This chain links TRBV5-1 with TRBJ2-7, with TRBD1 identical over 9 bases. The CDR3 contains 14 residues. Germline assignment: CDR1 SGHRS and CDR2 YFSETQ. The J segment lost 5 bases and the V segment lost 4 bases, leaving 7 bases of the junction unmatched. The CDR3 region is CASSIRGTGNEQYF. As DNA, the CDR3 is TGCGCCAGCAGCATCCGGGGGACAGGGAACGAGCAGTACTTC.

The rearrangement links TRBV9 to TRBJ2-3, with no clear D. V gave up 0 bases and J gave up 10 bases, with 9 bases separating them. Germline V gene data show CDR1 as SGDLS and CDR2 as YYNGEE. This CDR3 spans 12 amino acids. The CDR3 protein is CASSVDRNPQYF. Here the CDR3 DNA reads TGTGCCAGCAGCGTAGATCGCAATCCGCAGTATTTT.

The V and J genes are TRBV27 and TRBJ2-1, with a tentative D call TRBD1 (6 bases). From germline, CDR1 is MNHEY and CDR2 SMNVEV (reference sequence). With 4 bases removed from V and 5 bases from J, the gap between germline ends came to 12 bases. The CDR3 is 14 amino acids. CDR3 residues: CASSSRQVDNEQFF. The CDR3 region has the DNA TGTGCCAGCAGTTCGCGACAGGTAGACAATGAGCAGTTCTTC.

The chain has TRBV29-1 and TRBJ2-3, with TRBD2 matching over 8 bases. Germline lookup yields CDR1 SQVTM and CDR2 ANQGSEA. V shed 6 bases, J shed 0 bases, and the junction held 20 bases outside the gene matches. This CDR3 region has 19 residues. CDR3 amino acids: CSVGTSGRWAETSTDTQYF. CDR3 nucleotides: TGCAGCGTCGGCACTAGCGGTCGTTGGGCGGAGACTAGCACAGATACGCAGTATTTT.

CDR3 in DNA: TGCAGCGTTGCGAAGCCGGGACTAGCGTCGGAGCTGTTTTTT. Translated, it gives CSVAKPGLASELFF. V and J are TRBV29-1 and TRBJ2-2, with 10 positions matching TRBD2. Per germline, CDR1 SQVTM and CDR2 ANQGSEA. This CDR3 contains 14 residues. The V segment lost 4 bases and the J segment 10 bases; nucleotides outside the gene matches: 9.

J is TRBJ2-6 and V is TRBV4-2; D is perhaps TRBD2 (6 bases). The CDR3 spans 16 residues. Germline CDR1 and CDR2: LGHNA and YNFKEQ. Trimming stripped 1 base from V and 7 bases from J, with 14 bases between. The DNA of the CDR3 is TGTGCCAGCAGCCAAGTTTCGGAGGGTGTTGCCAACGTCCTGACTTTC. Encoded protein: CASSQVSEGVANVLTF.

The chain recombines TRBV11-2 with TRBJ2-5; tentatively, D is TRBD2 (6 bases). V lost 5 bases, J lost 1 base, and 14 bases lay in between. There are 15 residues in the CDR3. Germline CDR1 SGHAT, CDR2 FQNNGV. This CDR3 is CASSPGDGIQETQYF. CDR3 nucleotide sequence: TGTGCCAGCAGCCCGGGGGACGGGATCCAAGAGACCCAGTACTTC.

The genes are TRBV7-8 and TRBJ1-2; 9 nucleotides agree with TRBD1. CDR1 is SGHVS and CDR2 is FQNEAQ in the germline V gene. This CDR3 region has 14 residues. After removal of 4 bases from V and 4 bases from J, the junction contained 4 bases not matched to a gene. CDR3 loop: CASSSTGGGYGYTF. CDR3 DNA sequence: TGTGCCAGCAGCTCGACAGGGGGAGGCTATGGCTACACCTTC. Supplemented by reference TRBV7-8 and TRBJ1-2, the full variable domain reads GAGVSQSPRYKVAKRGQDVALRCDPISGHVSLFWYQQALGQGPEFLTYFQNEAQLDKSGLPSDRFFAERPEGSVSTLKIQRTQQEDSAVYLCASSSTGGGYGYTFGSGTRLTVV.

This chain links TRBV5-4 with TRBJ2-1; TRBD2 is a possible D gene (6 bases). V was trimmed by 0 bases and J by 10 bases, leaving 23 bases between them. Per germline, CDR1 SGHNT and CDR2 YYREEE (reference sequence). The length of the CDR3 is 17 residues. The CDR3 sequence is CASSLAGVGVGWLEQFF. CDR3 nucleotides: TGTGCCAGCAGCTTGGCGGGGGTTGGGGTTGGTTGGTTAGAGCAGTTCTTC. Filled out from reference TRBV5-4 and TRBJ2-1, the complete variable domain reads ETGVTQSPTHLIKTRGQQVTLRCSSQSGHNTVSWYQQALGQGPQFIFQYYREEENGRGNFPPRFSGLQFPNYSSELNVNALELDDSALYLCASSLAGVGVGWLEQFFGPGTRLTVL.

This chain uses TRBV19 with TRBJ1-1; D is uncertain. The CDR3 is made up of 14 amino acids. From germline, CDR1 is LNHDA and CDR2 SQIVND (reference sequence). V was shortened by 5 bases and J by 6 bases, with 16 bases between the two germline ends. CDR3 DNA: TGTGCCAGTAGTCCGAGGGCCAGTCGGCCTGAAGCTTTCTTT. Protein product: CASSPRASRPEAFF.

The chain employs TRBV4-3 and TRBJ2-1; 12 nucleotides agree with TRBD2. Trimming removed 4 bases from V and 8 bases from J; junction bases left unmatched: 6. This CDR3 is built from 15 residues. In germline, CDR1 is LGHNA, CDR2 YSLEER. The CDR3 loop is CASSPTSGSVHEQFF. The CDR3 coding sequence is TGCGCCAGCAGCCCGACTAGCGGGAGCGTCCATGAGCAGTTCTTC.

The rearrangement joins TRBV27 to TRBJ2-7, with 7 bases matching TRBD1. The trim removed 5 bases at V and 4 bases at J, leaving 11 bases unmatched. Germline assignment: CDR1 MNHEY and CDR2 SMNVEV (reference sequence). The length of the CDR3 is 15 residues. CDR3 loop: CASSPALLTGYEQYF. The CDR3 region has the DNA TGTGCCAGCAGTCCCGCCTTGTTGACAGGGTACGAGCAGTACTTC.

The gene calls are TRBV28 and TRBJ2-7; D gene unclear. V was trimmed by 5 bases and J by 1 base, leaving 15 bases between them. Germline CDR1 reads MDHEN; CDR2 reads SYDVKM. The CDR3 has 15 residues. CDR3 in amino acids: CASSPLMGLSYEQYF. For the CDR3, the DNA is TGTGCCAGCAGTCCCTTGATGGGATTATCCTACGAGCAGTACTTC. Full variable domain (outside the CDR3, taken from reference TRBV28 and TRBJ2-7): DVKVTQSSRYLVKRTGEKVFLECVQDMDHENMFWYRQDPGLGLRLIYFSYDVKMKEKGDIPEGYSVSREKKERFSLILESASTNQTSMYLCASSPLMGLSYEQYFGPGTRLTVT.

The chain couples TRBV29-1 to TRBJ1-1, with D perhaps TRBD1 (6 bases). V shed 5 bases and J shed 2 bases, with 18 bases lying between them. This CDR3 spans 15 amino acids. Germline V gives CDR1 SQVTM, CDR2 ANQGSEA. Here the CDR3 DNA reads TGCAGCGTTCCCGCCCGGGGGGCATTAAACACTGAAGCTTTCTTT. It is translated as CSVPARGALNTEAFF.

The J gene is TRBJ2-1, the V gene TRBV11-2, with D tentatively TRBD1 or TRBD2 (5 bases each). Germline V gives CDR1 SGHAT, CDR2 FQNNGV. Trimming took 5 bases from V and 7 from J, leaving 15 bases between them. CDR3 size: 14 residues. The CDR3, as DNA: TGTGCCAGCAGCGGCTACGAGGGGAGTAATGAGCAGTTCTTC. Amino acid sequence: CASSGYEGSNEQFF.

The chain is built from TRBV6-1 and TRBJ2-7; D is undetermined. Between the trimmed V and J ends, which lost 7 bases and 2 bases, there was a span of 12 bases. The CDR3 spans 13 residues. Per the germline V gene, CDR1 is MNHNS and CDR2 is SASEGT. As DNA, the CDR3 is TGTGCCAGCACGGGCCATTCACCCTACGAGCAGTACTTC. Translating gives CASTGHSPYEQYF.

Comments on this clone: This sample includes further DNA sequences coding for the same CDR3. This sequence joins TRBV28 and TRBJ2-1, with unresolved D. V was clipped by 3 bases and J by 9 bases, with 3 bases between them. The CDR3 extends over 10 amino acids. The germline V gene has CDR1 MDHEN and CDR2 SYDVKM. CDR3 protein: CASSLGEQFF. CDR3 sequence (DNA): TGTGCCAGCAGTTTGGGTGAGCAGTTCTTC.

The CDR3 DNA follows: TGTGCCAGCAGCTTTAGCGGGACAGACTATGGCTACACCTTC. Its protein is CASSFSGTDYGYTF. V usage is TRBV5-5 and J usage is TRBJ1-2; 7 nucleotides agree with TRBD1. This CDR3 contains 14 residues. Unmatched junction bases numbered 4, after V lost 2 bases and J lost 3 bases. CDR1 is SGHKS, CDR2 YYEKEE, per germline (reference sequence).

The J gene is TRBJ2-3, the V gene TRBV4-2; 9 bases line up with TRBD2. This CDR3 contains 17 residues. V lost 0 bases, J lost 6 bases, and 10 bases stayed unmatched. Germline CDR1 is LGHNA and CDR2 is YNFKEQ. The CDR3 spells CASSQDLASGEMDTQYF. The CDR3 region has the DNA TGTGCCAGCAGCCAAGATCTTGCTAGCGGGGAAATGGATACGCAGTATTTT.

The chain carries TRBV6-5 and TRBJ2-7, with TRBD2 identical over 10 bases. The CDR3 covers 15 residues. The V segment lost 5 bases and the J segment 3 bases; nucleotides outside the gene matches: 7. Germline CDR1 MNHEY, CDR2 SVGAGI. CDR3 region: CASSTRLAGFYEQYF. CDR3 nucleotide sequence: TGTGCCAGCAGTACCCGACTAGCGGGCTTCTACGAGCAGTACTTC.

The chain uses TRBV9 and TRBJ1-1; no clear D. V was trimmed by 0 bases and J by 5 bases, leaving 11 bases between them. In germline, CDR1 is SGDLS, CDR2 YYNGEE. The CDR3 extends over 14 amino acids. The CDR3, as DNA: TGTGCCAGCAGCGTAGGAGGTAGTCCGACTGAAGCTTTCTTT. This codes for CASSVGGSPTEAFF.

The chain recombines TRBV28 with TRBJ2-2, with 8 positions matching TRBD1. Germline assignment: CDR1 MDHEN and CDR2 SYDVKM. The length of the CDR3 is 14 residues. V dropped 8 bases and J dropped 7; count of bases not matched to a gene: 9. This CDR3 reads CASWDTGGVGELFF. The CDR3 DNA reads TGTGCCAGCTGGGACACAGGGGGAGTCGGGGAGCTGTTTTTT.

The chain employs TRBV4-1 and TRBJ2-1; D not certain. This CDR3 region has 14 residues. V lost 0 bases, J lost 8 bases, and 11 bases lay in between. From germline, CDR1 is MGHRA and CDR2 YSYEKL. CDR3 sequence (DNA): TGCGCCAGCAGCCAAGATGCAGTCTCCGATGAGCAGTTCTTC. It yields the protein CASSQDAVSDEQFF.

The J gene is TRBJ2-3, the V gene TRBV6-5, with D uncertain. The length of the CDR3 is 12 residues. Germline CDR1 MNHEY, CDR2 SVGAGI. V was cut by 7 bases and J by 5 bases, with 10 bases left in between. In DNA, the CDR3 is TGTGCCAGCACCAACCCTGGAGATACGCAGTATTTT. This codes for CASTNPGDTQYF.

Turning to this clone: Other DNA sequences from this sample encode an identical CDR3 as well. V is TRBV6-5 and J is TRBJ2-7; TRBD2 aligns across 9 bases. The trim removed 2 bases at V and 0 bases at J, leaving 2 bases unmatched. The CDR3 extends over 15 amino acids. In germline, CDR1 is MNHEY, CDR2 SVGAGI. The CDR3 nucleotides are TGTGCCAGCAGTTACAGCGGGGGGAGCTCCTACGAGCAGTACTTC. Translated, it gives CASSYSGGSSYEQYF.

To note about this clone: Different DNA sequences within this sample yield the same CDR3. This chain links TRBV5-1 with TRBJ2-7, with 7 bases matching TRBD1. CDR1 is SGHRS and CDR2 is YFSETQ in the germline V gene. The CDR3 is 14 residues long. J was trimmed by 3 bases and V by 3 bases; bases with no gene match: 6. CDR3 in amino acids: CASSSRDRGYEQYF. In DNA form, the CDR3 reads TGCGCCAGCAGCTCCCGGGACAGAGGCTACGAGCAGTACTTC.